This paragraph reports one TCR beta chain. Its antigen is unknown. TCRdb reprocessed the 5' RACE reads, with one entry per CDR3 protein and no DNA. This sample contains some 300,000 distinct CDR3 sequences. The data originate from a study of monozygotic twins with inflammatory bowel disease. Study results and limitations: Treatment differences in immunosuppression may have added variability to the repertoires of patients. Support was lacking for any single strong IBD-associated signal or clonotype.

Germline values: CDR1 MNHNS, CDR2 SASEGT. The CDR3 loop spans 15 amino acids. The specimen sequenced was blood. The chain is built from TRBV6-1 and TRBJ2-7. The TCR was taken from a human donor with ulcerative colitis or Crohn's disease, or a healthy co-twin of an affected twin (not recorded which). The CDR3 sequence: CASSTSGRGSYEQYF.